The 20 T cell receptor beta chains listed next were all sequenced from one sample in a study of Graves' ophthalmopathy and Graves' hyperthyroidism. Beta-chain TCR CDR3 regions were amplified from RNA transcripts. First-round RT-PCR with HTBI primers preceded a second-round multiplex PCR. One entry per CDR3 protein, called by TCRdb with MiXCR from the multiplex PCR reads. The table lists approximately 640,000 distinct CDR3 sequences, about 40% of them singletons. Sequencing input: peripheral blood. These receptor sequences come from an adult man with Graves' ophthalmopathy.

The J gene is TRBJ2-5, the V gene TRBV2; 8 nucleotides line up with TRBD1. This CDR3 contains 15 residues. The V gene's germline CDR1 is SNHLY and CDR2 FYNNEI. With 8 bases clipped from V and 4 bases from J, the junction kept 12 bases outside the gene matches. CDR3 amino acids: CASSPAGGTRETQYF. The CDR3 nucleotides are TGTGCCAGCTCGCCTGCAGGGGGCACTCGAGAGACCCAGTACTTC.

The CDR3 region has the DNA TGTGCCAGCAGCCAACAGCGGGGGACCGGGGAGCTGTTTTTT. Translation gives CASSQQRGTGELFF. The chain employs TRBV9 and TRBJ2-2, with 8 positions matching TRBD2. In germline, CDR1 is SGDLS, CDR2 YYNGEE. V gave up 4 bases and J gave up 5 bases; unmatched junction bases: 4. The CDR3 covers 14 residues. The variable domain in full, completed from reference TRBV9 and TRBJ2-2, reads DSGVTQTPKHLITATGQRVTLRCSPRSGDLSVYWYQQSLDQGLQFLIQYYNGEERAKGNILERFSAQQFPDLHSELNLSSLELGDSALYFCASSQQRGTGELFFGEGSRLTVL.

This sequence joins TRBV5-1 and TRBJ2-2, with D possibly matching TRBD2 (6 bases). Germline lookup yields CDR1 SGHRS and CDR2 YFSETQ. V dropped 4 bases and J dropped 4 bases, with 20 bases sitting between them. The CDR3 length is 17 residues. DNA of the CDR3: TGCGCCAGCAGCACGGACCCGGAGGGAGGAAGCACCGGGGAGCTGTTTTTT. Translating it yields CASSTDPEGGSTGELFF.

This clonotype was seen at least ten times. The gene calls are TRBV2 and TRBJ1-5; 8 positions agree with TRBD1. After removal of 5 bases from V and 6 bases from J, the junction contained 6 bases not matched to a gene. CDR3 length equals 14 residues. CDR1 is SNHLY and CDR2 is FYNNEI in the germline V gene. CDR3 sequence (DNA): TGTGCCAGCAGTAACCCAGGGGGCGGTCAGCCCCAGCATTTT. The encoded protein is CASSNPGGGQPQHF.

This clonotype was picked up many times. In DNA, the CDR3 is TGTGCCAGTAGTATAGACGGGGATCGCGATGAAAAACTGTTTTTT. This sequence encodes CASSIDGDRDEKLFF. V is TRBV19 and J is TRBJ1-4; D remains ambiguous. The germline gives CDR1 LNHDA, CDR2 SQIVND (reference sequence). This CDR3 contains 15 residues. With 0 bases removed from V and 6 bases from J, the gap between germline ends came to 11 bases.

A word on this clonotype: One junction end does not reproduce the germline sequence, and a read error may be involved. This chain joins TRBV19 and TRBJ1-5, with TRBD1 identical over 9 bases. The CDR3 extends over 12 amino acids. Germline assignment: CDR1 LNHDA and CDR2 SQIVND (reference sequence). The CDR3, as DNA: TGTACCAGTGGACAGGGGAATCAGCCCCAGCATTTT. This gives the protein CTSGQGNQPQHF.

The rearrangement joins TRBV7-3 to TRBJ2-7, with D possibly matching TRBD1 (6 bases). V dropped 3 bases and J dropped 6 bases, with 15 bases sitting between them. The CDR3 covers 14 residues. Germline lookup yields CDR1 SGHTA and CDR2 FQGTGA. Here the CDR3 DNA reads TGTGCCAGCAGCTTTAGGGACAATCGAGGCGAGCAGTACTTC. It encodes CASSFRDNRGEQYF.

This clonotype was counted ten times or more. The chain employs TRBV4-3 and TRBJ1-2; 7 nucleotides match TRBD1. CDR1 is LGHNA and CDR2 is YSLEER in the germline V gene. The CDR3 has 15 residues. V trimming: 1 base; J trimming: 4 bases; junction bases outside the gene matches: 6. The CDR3, as DNA: TGCGCCAGCAGCCAAGGAAAGGGGGCGGGCTATGGCTACACCTTC. Translation gives CASSQGKGAGYGYTF.

The table lists this clonotype with many counts. V is TRBV12-3 or TRBV12-4 and J is TRBJ1-2; D possibly corresponds to TRBD1 (5 bases). The CDR3 runs to 13 residues. V was pared by 10 bases and J by 4 bases, with 16 bases between. Written as DNA, the CDR3 is TGTGCCACCGTCGGAGGACAAACCTATGGCTACACCTTC. This gives the protein CATVGGQTYGYTF.

This chain uses TRBV20-1 with TRBJ2-5; 7 nucleotides align to TRBD2. The germline CDR1 and CDR2 sequences are DFQATT and SNEGSKA (reference sequence). J gave up 4 bases and V 3 bases, and 8 bases lay outside the gene matches. This CDR3 is 14 amino acids long. CDR3 amino acids: CSARETGGTETQYF. As DNA, the CDR3 is TGCAGTGCTAGGGAGACCGGGGGGACAGAGACCCAGTACTTC.

On this clonotype itself: This clone may be a read error of a much larger clone one base away. V usage is TRBV27 and J usage is TRBJ2-7; no definite D call. Trimming pared 7 bases from V and 3 bases from J, leaving 10 bases between. Looked up from germline, CDR1 is MNHEY and CDR2 is SMNVEV (reference sequence). The CDR3 is 12 amino acids. CDR3 DNA sequence: TGTGCCAGCAACAATCTAGGCTACGAGCAGTACTTC. This translates into CASNNLGYEQYF.

V and J are TRBV29-1 and TRBJ2-1, with D maybe TRBD2 (5 bases). CDR1 SQVTM and CDR2 ANQGSEA come from the germline V gene. This CDR3 region has 12 residues. Trimming took 6 bases from V and 4 from J, leaving 10 bases between them. The DNA for the CDR3 is TGCAGCGTCACGGACTGGTACAATGAGCAGTTCTTC. This translates into CSVTDWYNEQFF.

CDR3 DNA sequence: TGTGCCAGCGGGACAACTACGAACACCGGGGAGCTGTTTTTT. It codes for CASGTTTNTGELFF. The rearrangement links TRBV25-1 to TRBJ2-2; a possible D gene is TRBD1 (6 bases). V lost 8 bases and J lost 0, with 10 bases in between. The germline V gene encodes CDR1 MGHDK and CDR2 SYGVNS. CDR3 length: 14 residues. Complete variable domain (other parts from reference TRBV25-1 and TRBJ2-2): EADIYQTPRYLVIGTGKKITLECSQTMGHDKMYWYQQDPGMELHLIHYSYGVNSTEKGDLSSESTVSRIRTEHFPLTLESARPSHTSQYLCASGTTTNTGELFFGEGSRLTVL.

This clonotype was detected ten times or more. V is TRBV7-9 and J is TRBJ1-6; 7 bases map to TRBD1. The CDR3 has 16 residues. J gave up 2 bases and V 2 bases, and 3 bases lay outside the gene matches. From germline, CDR1 is SEHNR and CDR2 FQNEAQ (reference sequence). The CDR3 DNA sequence: TGTGCCAGCAGCTTAAGTAGGGGGCCCTATAATTCACCCCTCCACTTT. Protein product: CASSLSRGPYNSPLHF.

This sequence joins TRBV6-5 and TRBJ1-1; weak D call: TRBD1 (6 bases). Trimming removed 5 bases from V and 1 base from J, with 14 bases in between. The CDR3 extends over 15 amino acids. The germline V gene encodes CDR1 MNHEY and CDR2 SVGAGI. In DNA form, the CDR3 reads TGTGCCAGCAGTAGCTCCGGGACAAGGAACACTGAAGCTTTCTTT. Translating gives CASSSSGTRNTEAFF.

This clonotype has only a few counts. J is TRBJ2-2 and V is TRBV7-8; the D is unclear. The CDR3 contains 16 residues. V was pared by 2 bases and J by 1 base, with 11 bases between. Germline assignment: CDR1 SGHVS and CDR2 FQNEAQ. CDR3: CASSLLATRNTGELFF. The CDR3 bases are TGTGCCAGCAGCTTACTCGCAACCCGGAACACCGGGGAGCTGTTTTTT.

This clonotype has at least ten counts. The chain employs TRBV30 and TRBJ2-5; no definite D call. Trimming stripped 1 base from V and 5 bases from J, with 8 bases between. This CDR3 comprises 12 residues. Germline assignment: CDR1 GTSNPN and CDR2 SVGIG (reference sequence). The CDR3 loop reads CAWSGPSETQYF. Here the CDR3 DNA reads TGTGCCTGGAGTGGTCCGAGCGAGACCCAGTACTTC.

This clonotype appeared a few times. The chain is built from TRBV7-3 and TRBJ2-5, with D perhaps TRBD1 (7 bases). V dropped 1 base and J dropped 5 bases, with 17 bases sitting between them. CDR1 SGHTA and CDR2 FQGTGA come from the germline V gene. CDR3 length: 16 amino acids. The CDR3 reads CASSLIGQGEDETQYF. CDR3 nucleotide sequence: TGTGCCAGCAGCTTAATAGGGCAGGGGGAGGACGAGACCCAGTACTTC.

This clonotype was seen many times. The chain carries TRBV20-1 and TRBJ2-7; 9 nucleotides align to TRBD2. After removal of 5 bases from V and 6 bases from J, the junction contained 11 bases not matched to a gene. This CDR3 is 14 amino acids long. Germline assignment: CDR1 DFQATT and CDR2 SNEGSKA (reference sequence). The CDR3 protein is CSAVPGLAFREQYF. CDR3 DNA sequence: TGCAGTGCTGTTCCGGGACTAGCCTTCCGCGAGCAGTACTTC.

This clonotype has just a few counts. V is TRBV7-2 and J is TRBJ2-5; TRBD2 might be the D (5 bases). V was shortened by 2 bases and J by 4 bases, with 11 bases between the two germline ends. This CDR3 is 14 amino acids long. Germline values: CDR1 SGHTA, CDR2 FQGNSA. The CDR3: CASSLFFSGETQYF. The CDR3 bases are TGTGCCAGCAGCTTATTTTTCAGCGGAGAGACCCAGTACTTC.